The next 7 T cell receptor beta chains were all read from a single sample in a study of cytomegalovirus exposure and HLA in healthy donors. Use of 60 Vbeta and 13 Jbeta primers characterized the PCR. The assay was immunoSEQ multiplex PCR, and TCRdb's table has in-frame clones only and misses some. Found here are 110,000 to 150,000 clones, 72% of them singletons; the top ten hold less than 2.5%. The sequencing sample was made of PBMCs. These receptors were taken from a middle-aged man in good health and CMV-seronegative.

This clone has only one observation. The genes are TRBV5-1 and TRBJ2-1, with D perhaps matching TRBD2 (6 bases). CDR3 size: 16 residues. CDR1 SGHRS and CDR2 YFSETQ come from the germline V gene. Trimming took 4 bases from V and 6 from J, leaving 20 bases between them. CDR3 in DNA: TGCGCCAGCAGCCAAATATCCACGGGAGCGACCAATGAGCAGTTCTTC. Translating it yields CASSQISTGATNEQFF.

This sequence joins TRBV19 and TRBJ2-3, with 8 bases matching TRBD2. In germline, CDR1 is LNHDA, CDR2 SQIVND (reference sequence). J was trimmed by 0 bases and V by 7 bases; bases with no gene match: 9. The CDR3 extends over 16 amino acids. CDR3 in amino acids: CASNILRGGSTDTQYF. DNA of the CDR3: TGTGCCAGTAATATCCTCCGGGGGGGAAGCACAGATACGCAGTATTTT.

The chain carries TRBV7-9 and TRBJ2-3; tentatively, D is TRBD2 (5 bases). The CDR3 spans 15 residues. Germline V gene lookup returns CDR1 SEHNR and CDR2 FQNEAQ (reference sequence). Trimming took 5 bases from V and 2 from J, leaving 14 bases between them. The CDR3 sequence: CASSVEGLLTDTQYF. CDR3 DNA: TGTGCCAGCAGCGTAGAAGGACTCCTCACAGATACGCAGTATTTT.

The chain employs TRBV5-1 and TRBJ2-7, with TRBD1 identical over 8 bases. V shed 0 bases and J 0 bases; nucleotides not matched to a gene: 5. The CDR3 sequence is 16 residues long. Germline values: CDR1 SGHRS, CDR2 YFSETQ. CDR3 in DNA: TGCGCCAGCAGCTTGGCGCAGGGGGCTTCCTCCTACGAGCAGTACTTC. It translates to CASSLAQGASSYEQYF.

The chain couples TRBV5-4 to TRBJ2-5; perhaps TRBD1 as D (6 bases). CDR1 SGHNT and CDR2 YYREEE come from the germline V gene (reference sequence). V was cut by 0 bases and J by 5 bases, with 11 bases left in between. This CDR3 region has 14 residues. The CDR3 bases are TGTGCCAGCAGCTTGGTTAGTGGGGGCGAGACCCAGTACTTC. It specifies CASSLVSGGETQYF.

This sequence joins TRBV7-2 and TRBJ1-2, with 7 nucleotides matching TRBD1. Germline V gene sequence: CDR1 SGHTA, CDR2 FQGNSA. Losses at the gene ends were 0 bases for V and 8 bases for J; bases not matched to a gene: 3. The CDR3 extends over 13 amino acids. This chain's CDR3 is CASSLARGRGYTF. The CDR3 DNA follows: TGTGCCAGCAGCTTAGCGAGGGGGCGGGGCTACACCTTC.

This chain joins TRBV5-1 and TRBJ1-1; D may be TRBD1 (6 bases). Deletions cut 3 bases from V and 7 bases from J, with 10 bases between. The germline V gene has CDR1 SGHRS and CDR2 YFSETQ. This CDR3 comprises 12 residues. The DNA of the CDR3 is TGCGCCAGCAGCTCCTCAGGGGATGAAGCTTTCTTT. Translation: CASSSSGDEAFF.